This TCR beta chain was documented in a study of blood T cell repertoires in COVID-19. Across the whole study: T cells, B-cell-depleted T cells, or PBMCs provided the cDNA or gDNA that served as material.

CDR1 LNHDA and CDR2 SQIVND come from the germline V gene (reference sequence). Trimming took off 8 bases at V and 3 bases at J, with 8 bases between the two ends. The CDR3 runs to 11 residues. This study enrolled people aged about 18 to 90 from about 24 US geographic areas. Assignment of participants to cohorts was predicated upon participant-reported clinical history. The repertoire was sequenced with immunoSEQ multiplex PCR; TCRdb's copy has only in-frame clones and lacks some. There are fewer than 400,000 clones in the sample; around nine tenths occur only once, and around 10% lies in the top ten.

The V gene is TRBV19, the J gene TRBJ2-7; D perhaps matches TRBD1 (5 bases). The clonotype comes from a woman aged 45-60 years who had recovered from COVID-19. Sequencing was carried out using PBMCs or T cells enriched from blood (not recorded which). The chain's CDR3 is CASAQGYEQYF. DNA for the CDR3: TGTGCCAGTGCCCAGGGCTACGAGCAGTACTTC.